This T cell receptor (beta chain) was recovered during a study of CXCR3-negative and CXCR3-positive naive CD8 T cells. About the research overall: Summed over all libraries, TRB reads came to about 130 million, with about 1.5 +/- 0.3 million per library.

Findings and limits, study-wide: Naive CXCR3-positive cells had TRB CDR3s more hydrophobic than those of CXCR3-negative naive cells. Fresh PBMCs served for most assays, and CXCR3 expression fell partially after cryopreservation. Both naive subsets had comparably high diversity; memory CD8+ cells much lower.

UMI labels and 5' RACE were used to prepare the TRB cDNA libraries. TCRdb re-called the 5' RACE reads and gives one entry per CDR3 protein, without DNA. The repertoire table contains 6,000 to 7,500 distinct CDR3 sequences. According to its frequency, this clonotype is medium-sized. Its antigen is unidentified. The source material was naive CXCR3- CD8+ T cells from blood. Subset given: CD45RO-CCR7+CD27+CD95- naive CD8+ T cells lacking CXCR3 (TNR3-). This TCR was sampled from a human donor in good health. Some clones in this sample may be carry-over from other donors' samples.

The CDR3 loop is CASSVASEQFF. This chain joins TRBV9 and TRBJ2-1. Germline lookup yields CDR1 SGDLS and CDR2 YYNGEE. The CDR3 loop spans 11 amino acids.